What follows describes a single T cell receptor beta chain. The antigen it recognizes is unknown. Base qualities are missing; no much larger clone stands one base away. Using the deep immunoSEQ assay, multiplex PCR amplified TCR CDR3 regions from genomic DNA. Extracted genomic DNA from each cell subset was distributed evenly across all wells of several immunoSEQ 96-well plates, and each plate was treated as a replicate. For sorted subsets, about 200 ng genomic DNA, equal to tens of thousands of T cell genomes, was loaded into each replicate PCR. The purified libraries were quantified using a Qubit 3.0 fluorometer, sized with a Bioanalyzer 2100, and then quantified again using the KAPA Library Quantification kit. A separate single-read 150-cycle Illumina NextSeq 550 flow cell was used to sequence each immunoSEQ 96-well plate. In the source study's methods: The immunoSEQ output contained only junctional sequences without quality scores, so filtering could not match that applied to full-length reads. To assign V/J genes and CDR3, sequences were annotated against IMGT germline references using PyIR, a Python wrapper for IgBLAST v1.9. Reads were filtered out if the reads had weak V/J assignments (E-value above 1e-6), no CDR3, stop codons, out-of-frame junctions, or ambiguous translated residues. V3J clonotypes were defined as sequences sharing an identical inferred V gene, J gene, and CDR3 amino acid sequence. To compute the percentage overlap between repertoires, the number of shared unique clonotypes was divided by the size of the smaller repertoire. Repertoire richness was assessed with RTK rarefaction, the Chao1 estimator, and Recon v2.1 estimates of unobserved clonotypes. For all TCRbeta clonotypes obtained by the gDNA method from several donors, generation probabilities were computed with OLGA. The clones in this table, taken by TCRdb from immuneACCESS, are in-frame only. Not every clone is retained; where verified, under half of the shortfall comes from an unresolved V gene, and the cause of the rest is unknown. That table furnishes V, J and clone size, whereas the DNA furnished D and trimming. The sample table records roughly 2.6 million clones; over 85% of these occur just once. The top ten constitute under 0.15% of the sample.

The donors were healthy, HIV-negative adults with no recently reported acute infections or vaccinations. Only Caucasian adults living in Nashville, Tennessee, USA were represented among the donors. CD4+ T cells were enriched by magnetic negative selection; naive cells were then positively selected on CD45RA, and the negative fraction formed the memory subset. Blood was obtained by leukapheresis, after which PBMCs were separated by Ficoll-Histopaque density gradient centrifugation and cryopreserved in liquid nitrogen vapor phase. Analytical flow cytometry was used to check the purity and quantity of every magnetically sorted T cell population. Each sorted fraction had its genomic DNA isolated and then quantified by UV absorbance on a Nanodrop 2000c. CDR1 and CDR2 were assigned from the germline V gene (reference sequence) as GTSNPN and SVGIG. The CDR3, from cysteine to phenylalanine, totals 15 residues. CDR3 DNA is the only sequence kept; it has 45 bases, read in frame from the first base. Trimming at the junction amounts to 2 bases on V and 10 bases on J, and the germline ends lie 21 bases apart.

The source of the sample is a study of shared clonotypes between healthy human individuals (TCRdb year 2020). Regarding the complete study: Two women and a few men aged 18 to 49 years were included in the cohort. For each donor, three plates each were used for CD4 naive and CD4 memory, two plates were used for CD8 naive, and one plate was used for CD8 memory. The study deeply sequenced blood TCR repertoires of five healthy adults to estimate repertoire size and the extent of clonotype sharing between individuals. Different laboratories and diverse techniques were used to prepare libraries and sequence TCR repertoires, to increase sequencing depth and limit assay-specific biases. Each donor's leukapheresis produced roughly between about 0.9 and 9.5 billion PBMCs. General conclusions and limits of the study: Based on pairwise subsampling, the degree of clonotype sharing among donors was expected to be affected by sequencing depth. Higher generation probabilities were observed for clonotypes shared by all four sorted-subset donors than for non-shared clonotypes. When a few donors were compared, the shared fraction of clonotypes was about 5.4% for naive CD4, around 4% for naive CD8, 2% to 2.5% for memory CD4, and 0.35% to 0.5% for memory CD8. Naive subsets generally had larger estimated clonotype richness than memory subsets. Only blood was sampled, and tissue TCR repertoires likely differ from those in blood. Incomplete sequencing was indicated by rarefaction of sorted-subset datasets, despite the large sequencing depth. The small number of donors limited the genetic and exposure-history diversity represented.

Sequencing used naive CD4+ T cells sorted from blood. The cell subset or site label, as the study defines it: CD45RA+ positively selected. The sequence derives from a man in his late teens or twenties in good health. The chain couples TRBV30 to TRBJ1-5; the D gene cannot be named for sure. The CDR3: CAWSFGDRAREPQHF. The DNA is as follows: TGTGCCTGGAGTTTCGGAGACCGGGCGCGCGAACCCCAGCATTTT.